This T cell receptor beta chain is drawn from a study of control samples from healthy donors and cancer patients. This clone occurred once. Generated by immunoSEQ multiplex PCR, the TCRdb table keeps only in-frame clones and is missing some. The table lists approximately 90,000 clones, 85% of them singletons. CDR1 is MNHNS and CDR2 is SASEGT in the germline V gene. This CDR3 is built from 14 residues. The ends were cut back, 2 bases at V and 4 bases at J, with 9 bases in the middle. The TCR comes from a man aged 25 to 40 in good health. Sequencing was carried out using blood. The rearrangement joins TRBV6-1 to TRBJ1-3; no firm D call. The CDR3 protein is CASSESRSGNTIYF. CDR3 coding DNA: TGTGCCAGCAGTGAATCCAGGTCCGGAAACACCATATATTTT.